The subject of this entry is one T cell receptor beta chain. The antigen remains unidentified. The CDR3 sequence is 13 residues long. Germline lookup yields CDR1 SNHLY and CDR2 FYNNEI. This sample is part of a study of cytomegalovirus exposure and HLA in healthy donors. Findings and limits, study-wide: Previous analysis showed most TCR beta V segments were productive about 87% or about 30% of the time. Sequencing probably produced one cluster of sequence variants that were highly shared. A later analysis associated some 18,000 TCR beta sequences with HLA alleles at a 0.05 false discovery rate.

Use of 60 Vbeta and 13 Jbeta primers characterized the PCR. Produced via immunoSEQ multiplex PCR; TCRdb's table is partial and in-frame only. The profile shows more than 85,000 clones, under 90% of them singletons. The TCR comes from a woman aged 30 to 39 in good health and CMV-seronegative. This chain uses TRBV2 with TRBJ2-5; TRBD2 is a possible D gene (5 bases). The assigned J gene may be wrong: the sequence end matches TRBJ2-7 better. Sample: PBMCs. The CDR3 sequence: CASRSRGPYEQYF. CDR3 coding DNA: TGTGCCAGCAGGTCGAGAGGGCCATACGAGCAGTACTTC.